This paragraph reports one T cell receptor beta chain. The data stem from a study of blood T cell repertoires in COVID-19. For the study at large: Sites in the United States, Italy and Spain provided acute and convalescent COVID-19 samples. From T cells, B-cell-depleted T cells, or PBMCs came the material, which was cDNA or gDNA.

CDR3 size: 17 residues. Germline CDR1 MDHEN, CDR2 SYDVKM. J lost 6 bases, V lost 4 bases, and 12 bases had no gene match. How the authors handled the data: It was from reference gene primer amplification that nucleated cell counts were estimated. Some clones are missing from TCRdb's copy, which holds only in-frame ones; the method was immunoSEQ multiplex PCR. The DNA gave D and trimming, while V, J and clone size come from that table. The table lists a few hundred thousand clones, roughly 84% of them singletons. The sample consisted of peripheral blood. This clonotype originated in a woman aged 50 to 60 with acute or convalescent COVID-19. The V call is TRBV28, the J call TRBJ2-7; 13 nucleotides line up with TRBD2. As DNA, the CDR3 is TGTGCCAGCAGTTCCACATACGGGACTAGCGGGAAATCCGAGCAGTACTTC. Its translation is CASSSTYGTSGKSEQYF.